This TCR beta chain was sequenced in a study of shared clonotypes between healthy human individuals. For the study at large: Donor composition was a couple of women and three men, aged 18 to 49. There were three CD4 naive, three CD4 memory, two CD8 naive and one CD8 memory plates per donor.

Both subsets, CD45RA+ naive and CD45RA-negative memory, were split from the CD4+ cells. Overall study results and limits: When compared with the clonotypes that were shared by all four sorted-subset donors, the non-shared clonotypes turned out to have lower generation probabilities.

This clone was found once. The antigen is undetermined. The data were produced by immunoSEQ multiplex PCR, yet TCRdb's version contains in-frame clones alone and is incomplete. Seen here are approximately 2.1 million clones, over 90% observed once, and the top ten hold roughly 0.36%. This CDR3 contains 15 residues. Trimming shortened V by 10 bases and J by 8 bases, and 25 bases separated the two germline ends. Germline V gene data show CDR1 as SGHNT and CDR2 as YYREEE (reference sequence). The chain recombines TRBV5-4 with TRBJ2-1; the D gene is possibly TRBD1 (5 bases). This receptor was taken from a man aged 18-30 years in good health. Some clones in this sample may be carry-over from other donors' samples. Material for sequencing was naive CD4+ T cells from PBMCs. Regarding subset: CD45RA+ positively selected. The DNA of the CDR3 is TGTGCCTGCCTCTCCCGCAAGGGGTCTGTAGATGAGCAGTTCTTC. Translated, it gives CACLSRKGSVDEQFF.